These 11 T cell receptor beta chains were sequenced from one sample in a study of cytomegalovirus exposure and HLA in healthy donors. Use of 60 Vbeta and 13 Jbeta primers characterized the PCR. Libraries were prepared by immunoSEQ multiplex PCR; TCRdb keeps only in-frame clonotypes and omits some of them. The table has over 150,000 clones, approximately 88% seen once; the top ten hold around 0.93%. The sequencing input was PBMCs. The receptors derive from a woman aged 25 to 45 in good health and CMV-seronegative.

The V and J genes are TRBV9 and TRBJ2-5; possibly TRBD2 for D (6 bases). Trimming took 0 bases from V and 2 from J, leaving 17 bases between them. Germline CDR1 reads SGDLS; CDR2 reads YYNGEE. The CDR3 covers 17 residues. CDR3 residues: CASSVGSTGGGQETQYF. CDR3 nucleotide sequence: TGTGCCAGCAGCGTAGGTTCGACCGGCGGAGGGCAAGAGACCCAGTACTTC. The variable domain in full, with the rest retrieved from reference TRBV9 and TRBJ2-5, is DSGVTQTPKHLITATGQRVTLRCSPRSGDLSVYWYQQSLDQGLQFLIQYYNGEERAKGNILERFSAQQFPDLHSELNLSSLELGDSALYFCASSVGSTGGGQETQYFGPGTRLLVL.

The CDR3 here is CASSYLDRGTEAFF. CDR3 nucleotide sequence: TGTGCCAGCAGTTACCTCGACAGGGGGACTGAAGCTTTCTTT. V usage is TRBV6-5 and J usage is TRBJ1-1, with 9 bases fitting TRBD1. Trimming cost V 2 bases and J 5 bases; bases outside gene matches: 3. Looked up from germline, CDR1 is MNHEY and CDR2 is SVGAGI. This CDR3 is 14 amino acids long.

This rearrangement joins TRBV2 to TRBJ2-7; D possibly corresponds to TRBD2 (6 bases). Trimming shortened V by 6 bases and J by 1 base, and 13 bases separated the two germline ends. The CDR3 contains 14 residues. Germline CDR1 SNHLY, CDR2 FYNNEI. In DNA, the CDR3 is TGTGCCAGCAGGTGGAGGGATGGGTCCTACGAGCAGTACTTC. This sequence encodes CASRWRDGSYEQYF. Variable domain in full (rest from reference TRBV2 and TRBJ2-7): EPEVTQTPSHQVTQMGQEVILRCVPISNHLYFYWYRQILGQKVEFLVSFYNNEISEKSEIFDDQFSVERPDGSNFTLKIRSTKLEDSAMYFCASRWRDGSYEQYFGPGTRLTVT.

The chain combines TRBV25-1 with TRBJ2-7; no clear D gene. Germline V gene sequence: CDR1 MGHDK, CDR2 SYGVNS. Trimming removed 3 bases at V and 3 bases at J, with 12 bases between. CDR3 length: 14 amino acids. CDR3: CASSDATTFYEQYF. DNA of the CDR3: TGTGCCAGCAGTGACGCAACGACTTTCTACGAGCAGTACTTC.

The rearrangement links TRBV2 to TRBJ2-3; unclear D gene. The V and J ends lost 2 bases and 6 bases respectively, with 12 bases between them. This CDR3 is built from 14 residues. Germline lookup yields CDR1 SNHLY and CDR2 FYNNEI. The CDR3 nucleotides read TGTGCCAGCAGTGAACTGAGCTCCCGTGATACGCAGTATTTT. The encoded protein is CASSELSSRDTQYF.

The V and J genes are TRBV7-2 and TRBJ2-7; D not certain. The CDR3 has 14 amino acids. Trimming pared 1 base from V and 2 bases from J, leaving 9 bases between. Per germline, CDR1 SGHTA and CDR2 FQGNSA. The CDR3 region is CASSLEEPPYEQYF. CDR3 coding DNA: TGTGCCAGCAGCTTAGAAGAGCCTCCCTACGAGCAGTACTTC.

On this clone: This same CDR3 is encoded by further DNA sequences in the sample. V gene TRBV27 combines with J gene TRBJ2-3; TRBD1 might be the D (6 bases). The germline V gene has CDR1 MNHEY and CDR2 SMNVEV (reference sequence). The CDR3 has 14 amino acids. V was pared by 0 bases and J by 3 bases, with 7 bases between. DNA for the CDR3: TGTGCCAGCAGTTTATCCAGGGGTACAGATACGCAGTATTTT. This codes for CASSLSRGTDTQYF.

This chain joins TRBV6-1 and TRBJ1-1, with D tentatively TRBD1 (6 bases). V lost 6 bases and J 4 bases, leaving 15 bases between the germline ends. The CDR3 is 14 residues long. Germline assignment: CDR1 MNHNS and CDR2 SASEGT. The CDR3 sequence: CASRTSGDSTEAFF. The DNA of the CDR3 is TGTGCCAGCAGAACCTCAGGGGATAGCACTGAAGCTTTCTTT.

This sequence joins TRBV7-9 and TRBJ1-6; the D is unclear. Between the trimmed V and J ends, which lost 1 base and 7 bases, there was a span of 17 bases. CDR3 length: 17 residues. Germline V lookup: CDR1 SEHNR, CDR2 FQNEAQ (reference sequence). CDR3 sequence: CASSLGSSGRMNSPLHF. The CDR3 DNA sequence: TGTGCCAGCAGCTTAGGGTCGTCGGGGAGAATGAATTCACCCCTCCACTTT.

This chain connects TRBV6-1 to TRBJ2-7; possibly TRBD2 for D (5 bases). Trimming stripped 7 bases from V and 0 bases from J, with 16 bases between. There are 15 residues in the CDR3. CDR1 MNHNS and CDR2 SASEGT come from the germline V gene. The DNA for the CDR3 is TGTGCCAGCAAGCTGGAGGACGGGCCCTCCTACGAGCAGTACTTC. This encodes CASKLEDGPSYEQYF.

The sample holds a few counts of this clone. The chain uses TRBV2 and TRBJ2-5; TRBD1 aligns across 9 bases. Judging by the DNA end, TRBJ2-7 fits better; the J call may be wrong. Germline CDR1 reads SNHLY; CDR2 reads FYNNEI. The CDR3 runs 12 residues. The CDR3 coding sequence is TGTGCCAGCAGGGGGGACAGGGACGAGCAGTACTTC. This sequence encodes CASRGDRDEQYF.